Following are 5 T cell receptor beta chains from one sample sequenced in a study of shared clonotypes between healthy human individuals. Assay used: immunoSEQ multiplex PCR; TCRdb lists only in-frame clones, some missing. The table lists about 690,000 clones, about nine tenths of them singletons. The sample consisted of memory CD8+ T cells from PBMCs. The sample's subset: CD45RO+ cells pooled with CCR7-negative TemRA cells. Receptors originate from a man between 18 and 29 years old in good health. Some clones in this sample may be carry-over from other donors' samples.

The V gene is TRBV28, the J gene TRBJ2-7; possibly TRBD1 for D (6 bases). This CDR3 spans 15 amino acids. Germline values: CDR1 MDHEN, CDR2 SYDVKM. V was clipped by 6 bases and J by 0 bases, with 15 bases between them. The CDR3 is CASRAQDRSSYEQYF. Written as DNA, the CDR3 is TGTGCCAGCAGAGCCCAAGACAGGAGCTCCTACGAGCAGTACTTC.

The CDR3 region is CASSQGFGQGRRETQYF. The CDR3 coding sequence is TGCGCCAGCAGCCAAGGCTTCGGGCAGGGAAGGCGGGAGACCCAGTACTTC. The chain carries TRBV4-1 and TRBJ2-5, with a possible D match to TRBD1 (5 bases). The CDR3 sequence is 17 residues long. The V end was cut by 1 base, the J end by 5 bases, with 20 bases between. Germline V gene sequence: CDR1 MGHRA, CDR2 YSYEKL.

The rearrangement joins TRBV6-6 to TRBJ1-1; D remains ambiguous. Per the germline V gene, CDR1 is MNHNY and CDR2 is SVGAGI (reference sequence). The CDR3 spans 12 residues. Trimming cost V 8 bases and J 5 bases, with 12 bases left between them. The CDR3 region is CASGKIKTEAFF. CDR3 DNA sequence: TGTGCCAGCGGGAAAATAAAAACTGAAGCTTTCTTT.

The chain recombines TRBV9 with TRBJ2-4, with a possible D match to TRBD1 (5 bases). V dropped 4 bases and J dropped 0 bases, with 14 bases sitting between them. Germline CDR1 reads SGDLS; CDR2 reads YYNGEE. The CDR3 loop spans 16 amino acids. The CDR3 sequence: CASSPPGNLAKNIQYF. DNA of the CDR3: TGTGCCAGCAGCCCCCCAGGGAACTTAGCCAAAAACATTCAGTACTTC.

This clone has just a few counts. The rearrangement joins TRBV29-1 to TRBJ1-1, with a possible D match to TRBD1 (5 bases). With 3 bases removed from V and 4 bases from J, the gap between germline ends came to 9 bases. CDR1 is SQVTM and CDR2 is ANQGSEA in the germline V gene. This CDR3 contains 12 residues. CDR3 DNA: TGCAGCGTTGAGGGGGTTCCCACTGAAGCTTTCTTT. Translated: CSVEGVPTEAFF.